The 2 T cell receptor beta chains below all came from one sample that was sequenced in a study of cytomegalovirus exposure and HLA in healthy donors. The PCR made use of 60 Vbeta and 13 Jbeta primers. Only in-frame clones appear in the TCRdb table, and some are missing; sequencing was by immunoSEQ multiplex PCR. The table lists 130,000 or so clones, approximately 75% of them singletons, with roughly 0.99% in the top ten. Specimen: PBMCs. Every receptor here comes from a male donor in good health and CMV-seronegative.

The chain joins TRBV5-1 to TRBJ2-3, with a tentative D call TRBD2 (5 bases). CDR1 is SGHRS, CDR2 YFSETQ, per germline. V lost 0 bases to trimming and J lost 5 bases, with 7 bases between them. The CDR3 contains 13 residues. The CDR3 reads CASSLGLLDTQYF. CDR3 coding DNA: TGCGCCAGCAGCTTGGGACTATTAGATACGCAGTATTTT.

The chain uses TRBV14 and TRBJ2-5, with 16 nucleotides matching TRBD2. The germline CDR1 and CDR2 sequences are SGHDN and FVKESK. Trimming at V came to 4 bases and at J to 5 bases, leaving 7 bases not matched to a gene. This CDR3 has 17 amino acids. The CDR3 region is CASSPGTSGGAWETQYF. The DNA of the CDR3 is TGTGCCAGCAGCCCCGGGACTAGCGGGGGGGCGTGGGAGACCCAGTACTTC.